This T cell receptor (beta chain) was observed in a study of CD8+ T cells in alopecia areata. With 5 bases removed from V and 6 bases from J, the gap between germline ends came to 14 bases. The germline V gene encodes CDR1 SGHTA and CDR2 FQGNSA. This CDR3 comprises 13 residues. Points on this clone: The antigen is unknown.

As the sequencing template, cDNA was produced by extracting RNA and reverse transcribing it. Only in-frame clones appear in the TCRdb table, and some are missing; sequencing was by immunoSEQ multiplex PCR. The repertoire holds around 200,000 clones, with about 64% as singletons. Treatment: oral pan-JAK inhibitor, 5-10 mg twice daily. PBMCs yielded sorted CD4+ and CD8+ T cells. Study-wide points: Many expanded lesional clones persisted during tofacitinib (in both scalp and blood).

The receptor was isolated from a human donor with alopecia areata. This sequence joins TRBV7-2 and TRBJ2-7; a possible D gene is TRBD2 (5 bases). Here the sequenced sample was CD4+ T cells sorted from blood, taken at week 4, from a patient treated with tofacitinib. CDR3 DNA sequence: TGTGCCAGCAGCCAAATGGCGCGGGTCGAGCAGTACTTC. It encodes CASSQMARVEQYF.